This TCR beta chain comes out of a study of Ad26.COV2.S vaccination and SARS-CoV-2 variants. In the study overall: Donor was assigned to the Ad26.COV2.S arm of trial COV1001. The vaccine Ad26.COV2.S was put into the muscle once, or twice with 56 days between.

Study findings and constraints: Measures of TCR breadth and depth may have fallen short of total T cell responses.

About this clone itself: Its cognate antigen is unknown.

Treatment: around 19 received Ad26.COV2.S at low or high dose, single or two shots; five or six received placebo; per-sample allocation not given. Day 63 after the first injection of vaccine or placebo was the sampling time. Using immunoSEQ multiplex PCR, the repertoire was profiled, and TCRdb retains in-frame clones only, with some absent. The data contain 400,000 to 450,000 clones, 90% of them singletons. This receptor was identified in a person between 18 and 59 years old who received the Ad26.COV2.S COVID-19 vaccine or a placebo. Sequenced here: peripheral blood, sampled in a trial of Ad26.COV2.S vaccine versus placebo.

CDR3 region: CASTHSGAKYNEQFF. CDR3 in DNA: TGTGCCAGCACTCATAGCGGGGCGAAGTACAATGAGCAGTTCTTC. The chain combines TRBV27 with TRBJ2-1, with 8 bases lining up with TRBD2. CDR1 and CDR2 (germline): MNHEY, SMNVEV (reference sequence). CDR3 length equals 15 residues. V trimming: 7 bases; J trimming: 4 bases; junction bases outside the gene matches: 9.